This passage covers 6 T cell receptor beta chains from one sample sequenced in a study of T cells after yellow fever vaccination. TCRdb re-analysed the 5' RACE reads in MiXCR, keeping a single row per CDR3 protein. The sample lists around 500,000 distinct CDR3 sequences; around a fifth were seen once. Sample: PBMCs, taken approximately 20 days after the first yellow fever vaccination. These TCRs come from a man aged 18 to 29 who received the YFV17D yellow fever vaccine.

This clonotype was seen many times. One end of the junction fails to match germline, which may point to a read error. The V and J genes are TRBV6-5 and TRBJ2-4; no clear D. The germline V gene has CDR1 MNHEY and CDR2 SVGAGI. The CDR3 loop spans 16 amino acids. The CDR3 DNA reads TGTGCCACCAGTTCGCCTATATTTCAAGCCAAAAACATTCAGTACTTC. Protein: CATSSPIFQAKNIQYF.

The V and J genes are TRBV7-2 and TRBJ1-1; D is unclear. Trimming stripped 2 bases from V and 1 base from J, with 8 bases between. The CDR3 runs 14 residues. From germline, CDR1 is SGHTA and CDR2 FQGNSA. Here the CDR3 reads CASSLFLANTEAFF. In DNA, the CDR3 is TGTGCCAGCAGCTTATTCTTGGCGAACACTGAAGCTTTCTTT.

The J gene is TRBJ2-1, the V gene TRBV20-1; unclear D gene. This CDR3 has 13 residues. The V end was cut by 4 bases, the J end by 2 bases, with 9 bases between. Germline values: CDR1 DFQATT, CDR2 SNEGSKA (reference sequence). The CDR3 region is CSATDGPYNEQFF. The CDR3 DNA reads as TGCAGTGCTACGGACGGTCCCTACAATGAGCAGTTCTTC.

This chain uses TRBV7-3 with TRBJ1-1; no definite D call. There are 13 residues in the CDR3. Germline CDR1 reads SGHTA; CDR2 reads FQGTGA. V lost 6 bases to trimming and J lost 1 base, with 9 bases between them. CDR3 region: CASSSSGNTEAFF. CDR3 nucleotide sequence: TGTGCCAGCAGTTCAAGCGGGAACACTGAAGCTTTCTTT.

The chain recombines TRBV6-2 or TRBV6-3 with TRBJ2-7; D might be TRBD1 (5 bases). The germline V and J ends were trimmed by 0 bases and 4 bases, with 13 bases remaining between them. Germline assignment: CDR1 MNHEY and CDR2 SVGEGT. CDR3 length: 15 residues. CDR3 region: CASSYSAGLRYEQYF. Here the CDR3 DNA reads TGTGCCAGCAGTTACTCGGCAGGGTTAAGGTACGAGCAGTACTTC.

The chain is built from TRBV5-4 and TRBJ2-7, with a possible D match to TRBD2 (6 bases). Trimming stripped 0 bases from V and 0 bases from J, with 13 bases between. The CDR3 runs 16 residues. Germline V gene lookup returns CDR1 SGHNT and CDR2 YYREEE (reference sequence). The DNA of the CDR3 is TGTGCCAGCAGCTTGGGGGGTGGGACTTCCTCCTACGAGCAGTACTTC. This translates into CASSLGGGTSSYEQYF.